This TCR beta chain was obtained from a study of blood T cell repertoires in COVID-19. Across the whole study: The analysed material was cDNA or gDNA that came from T cells, B-cell-depleted T cells, or PBMCs.

CDR1 KGHSH and CDR2 LQKENI come from the germline V gene. The CDR3 spans 16 residues. The J segment lost 3 bases and the V segment lost 3 bases, leaving 7 bases of the junction unmatched. Data came from immunoSEQ multiplex PCR; TCRdb stores just in-frame clones and leaves some out. This sample has around 200,000 clones; 65% to 90% occur once, and the top ten carry about 6%. Sequenced sample: peripheral blood. The receptor comes from a man aged 80 or over with acute or convalescent COVID-19. The chain couples TRBV18 to TRBJ2-3; 9 bases agree with TRBD2. CDR3: CASSPLGLAPTDTQYF. The CDR3 nucleotides are TGTGCCAGCTCACCTCTTGGACTAGCGCCTACAGATACGCAGTATTTT.